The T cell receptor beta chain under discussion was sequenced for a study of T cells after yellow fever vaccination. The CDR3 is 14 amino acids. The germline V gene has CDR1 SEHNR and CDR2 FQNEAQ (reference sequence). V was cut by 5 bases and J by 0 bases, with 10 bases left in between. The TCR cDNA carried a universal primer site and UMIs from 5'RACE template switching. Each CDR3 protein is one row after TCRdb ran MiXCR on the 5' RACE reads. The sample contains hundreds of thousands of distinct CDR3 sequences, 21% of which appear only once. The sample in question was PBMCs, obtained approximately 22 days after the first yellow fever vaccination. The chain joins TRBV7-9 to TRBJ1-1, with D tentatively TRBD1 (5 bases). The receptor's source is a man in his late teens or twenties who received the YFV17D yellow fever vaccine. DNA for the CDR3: TGTGCCAGCAGCGTCCGACAGTTGAACACTGAAGCTTTCTTT. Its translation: CASSVRQLNTEAFF.